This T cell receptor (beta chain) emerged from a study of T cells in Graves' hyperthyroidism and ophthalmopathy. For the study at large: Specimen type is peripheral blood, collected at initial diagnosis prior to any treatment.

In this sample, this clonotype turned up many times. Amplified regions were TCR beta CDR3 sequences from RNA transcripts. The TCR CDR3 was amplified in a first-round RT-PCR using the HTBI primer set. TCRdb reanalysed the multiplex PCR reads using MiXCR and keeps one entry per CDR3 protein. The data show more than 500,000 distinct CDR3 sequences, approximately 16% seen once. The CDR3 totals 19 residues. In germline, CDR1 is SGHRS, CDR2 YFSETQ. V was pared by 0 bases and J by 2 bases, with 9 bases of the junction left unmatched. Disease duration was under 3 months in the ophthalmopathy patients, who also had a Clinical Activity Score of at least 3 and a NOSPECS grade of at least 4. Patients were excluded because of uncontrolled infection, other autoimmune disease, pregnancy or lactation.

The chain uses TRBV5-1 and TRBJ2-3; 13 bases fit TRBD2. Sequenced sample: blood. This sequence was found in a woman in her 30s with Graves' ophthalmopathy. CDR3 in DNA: TGCGCCAGCAGCTTGGGGGCCCCGGGACTAGCGGGGAACACAGATACGCAGTATTTT. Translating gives CASSLGAPGLAGNTDTQYF.